This TCR beta chain was sequenced for a study of HIV-infected children after antiretroviral therapy interruption. Study summary: Most children had recorded EBV and CMV exposure. Continuous-treatment samples came from weeks 0, 48 and 150.

The CDR3 has 14 residues. Germline CDR1 GTSNPN, CDR2 SVGIG (reference sequence). RNA-based 3' RACE libraries used unique molecular identifiers. MiXCR, applied by TCRdb to the 3' RACE reads, yields one record per CDR3 protein. The repertoire holds around 40,000 distinct CDR3 sequences, with over 6% as singletons. Noted treatment: PENTA 11 planned treatment interruption arm or continuous ART arm. Study-level findings and limits: Naive CD4+ sequences overlapped less between time points once interruption began.

This clonotype was detected ten times or more. The antigen is not known. Germline and junction disagree at one end, which may indicate a read error. This receptor was taken from a pool of human donors with HIV. The chain employs TRBV30 and TRBJ2-5; weak D call: TRBD2 (5 bases). The source was CD45RA+ CD4+ T cells from PBMCs, pooled from several time points, collected from a donor given antiretroviral therapy, either interrupted or continuous. The subset denotes: naive CD4+ CD45RA+ CD45RO- T cells. CDR3 bases: TGTGCCTGGAGTCCAGGACTGGGAGAAGACACCCAGTACTTT. Encoded protein: CAWSPGLGEDTQYF.